These 24 T cell receptor beta chains share one sample of origin, sequenced in a study of shared clonotypes between healthy human individuals. Produced via immunoSEQ multiplex PCR; TCRdb's table is partial and in-frame only. The sample has about 600,000 clones, 95% to 98% seen once. Only CD45RO-negative cells positively selected for CCR7 counted as naive CD8 cells, so terminally differentiated effector memory CD45RA+ cells were excluded. The specimen was naive CD8+ T cells sorted from blood. The receptors here all came from a man under 40 in good health.

The chain uses TRBV29-1 and TRBJ2-7; 9 positions match TRBD1. The CDR3 consists of 14 residues. The V gene end was trimmed by 5 bases and the J gene end by 5 bases; junction bases not matched to a gene: 10. CDR1 SQVTM and CDR2 ANQGSEA come from the germline V gene. CDR3 protein: CSVSPGQGVHEQYF. DNA for the CDR3: TGCAGCGTTTCTCCGGGACAGGGCGTCCACGAGCAGTACTTC.

This clone has a single count. The rearrangement links TRBV7-6 to TRBJ2-2, with TRBD1 matching 7 bases. Per the germline V gene, CDR1 is SGHVS and CDR2 is FNYEAQ. V dropped 5 bases and J dropped 1; count of bases not matched to a gene: 7. The CDR3 runs to 16 residues. CDR3 region: CASSQGVRENTGELFF. The CDR3 nucleotides read TGTGCCAGCAGCCAGGGGGTCAGGGAGAACACCGGGGAGCTGTTTTTT.

This chain connects TRBV14 to TRBJ2-7; 10 bases map to TRBD2. Germline V gives CDR1 SGHDN, CDR2 FVKESK. V shed 2 bases and J 5 bases; nucleotides not matched to a gene: 3. The CDR3 loop spans 14 amino acids. The CDR3 spells CASSQRLAGNEQYF. The DNA of the CDR3 is TGTGCCAGCAGCCAAAGACTAGCGGGCAACGAGCAGTACTTC.

The gene calls are TRBV19 and TRBJ2-1, with 7 nucleotides matching TRBD2. Germline V gene sequence: CDR1 LNHDA, CDR2 SQIVND (reference sequence). The junction had 3 bases not matched to a gene; V was cut back by 4 bases and J by 9 bases. This CDR3 has 12 residues. CDR3 in DNA: TGTGCCAGTAGTAACGGGGGGTTTGAGCAGTTCTTC. Its protein is CASSNGGFEQFF.

The gene calls are TRBV7-9 and TRBJ2-1; D ambiguous. The CDR3 runs 15 residues. Germline lookup yields CDR1 SEHNR and CDR2 FQNEAQ (reference sequence). With 1 base removed from V and 0 bases from J, the gap between germline ends came to 7 bases. The CDR3 here is CASSLVPHSYNEQFF. DNA of the CDR3: TGTGCCAGCAGCTTAGTACCGCACTCCTACAATGAGCAGTTCTTC.

The rearrangement links TRBV18 to TRBJ2-3; tentative D call: TRBD2 (6 bases). Germline V CDR1 and CDR2: KGHSH, LQKENI. The V and J ends lost 2 bases and 6 bases respectively, with 15 bases between them. The CDR3 has 15 amino acids. CDR3 sequence: CASSPSAGTYDTQYF. CDR3 bases: TGTGCCAGCTCACCAAGCGCCGGGACTTACGATACGCAGTATTTT.

The genes are TRBV4-1 and TRBJ2-5; 7 bases are a match to TRBD2. The CDR3 is 18 amino acids. Trimming cost V 2 bases and J 2 bases; bases outside gene matches: 14. Germline CDR1 reads MGHRA; CDR2 reads YSYEKL. CDR3: CASSQPFGRESFQETQYF. CDR3 bases: TGCGCCAGCAGCCAACCTTTTGGGAGGGAGAGCTTTCAAGAGACCCAGTACTTC.

This clone has just one count. This sequence joins TRBV29-1 and TRBJ1-1, with 7 bases matching TRBD1. This CDR3 region has 14 residues. Germline loops: CDR1 SQVTM, CDR2 ANQGSEA. CDR3 sequence (DNA): TGCAGTTTCCTGAGCTGGACAGGGAACACTGAAGCTTTCTTT. Amino acids: CSFLSWTGNTEAFF.

This chain connects TRBV5-1 to TRBJ2-3, with D possibly called TRBD1 or TRBD2 (6 bases each). Trimming removed 3 bases from V and 5 bases from J, with 13 bases in between. This CDR3 comprises 14 residues. Germline CDR1 reads SGHRS; CDR2 reads YFSETQ. CDR3 in DNA: TGCGCCAGCAGCTCGGGAGAGGGGGGAGATACGCAGTATTTT. It yields the protein CASSSGEGGDTQYF.

J is TRBJ1-2 and V is TRBV27; D is unresolved. Germline V gives CDR1 MNHEY, CDR2 SMNVEV (reference sequence). Deletions cut 3 bases from V and 0 bases from J, with 8 bases between. The CDR3 has 14 amino acids. CDR3 residues: CASSFNGANYGYTF. CDR3 nucleotides: TGTGCCAGCAGTTTCAATGGGGCTAACTATGGCTACACCTTC.

About this clone itself: The same CDR3 also results from other DNA sequences found in this sample. The V and J genes are TRBV9 and TRBJ2-1, with 7 positions matching TRBD2. J was trimmed by 2 bases and V by 0 bases; bases with no gene match: 2. The germline V gene has CDR1 SGDLS and CDR2 YYNGEE. The length of the CDR3 is 15 residues. CDR3 DNA: TGTGCCAGCAGCGTAGGTGGGGGGGCCTACAATGAGCAGTTCTTC. This translates into CASSVGGGAYNEQFF.

The sample holds one count of this clone. CDR3 protein: CASSGERTGISESEKLFF. CDR3 sequence (DNA): TGTGCCAGCAGCGGCGAGCGGACAGGGATAAGTGAAAGTGAAAAACTGTTTTTT. This chain links TRBV7-9 with TRBJ1-4, with TRBD1 matching 8 bases. Trimming cost V 5 bases and J 7 bases; bases outside gene matches: 18. Germline lookup yields CDR1 SEHNR and CDR2 FQNEAQ (reference sequence). The CDR3 has 18 amino acids.

The V call is TRBV15, the J call TRBJ2-3; TRBD2 matches at 7 bases. V was pared by 5 bases and J by 5 bases, with 10 bases of the junction left unmatched. CDR1 LNHNV and CDR2 YYDKDF come from the germline V gene (reference sequence). The CDR3 is 15 residues long. The chain's CDR3 is CATSGGLNIGDTQYF. Written as DNA, the CDR3 is TGTGCCACCAGCGGGGGACTAAACATTGGAGATACGCAGTATTTT.

The J gene is TRBJ2-5, the V gene TRBV9; 13 bases match TRBD2. The germline gives CDR1 SGDLS, CDR2 YYNGEE. The V gene end was trimmed by 3 bases and the J gene end by 5 bases; junction bases not matched to a gene: 7. The CDR3 runs 16 residues. The CDR3 coding sequence is TGTGCCAGCAGCGCGACTAGCGGGAGGTTGCTGGAGACCCAGTACTTC. Encoded protein: CASSATSGRLLETQYF.

This clone came up once. The rearrangement links TRBV30 to TRBJ2-7; 7 nucleotides line up with TRBD2. J was trimmed by 0 bases and V by 7 bases; bases with no gene match: 3. This CDR3 is built from 12 residues. Germline V gives CDR1 GTSNPN, CDR2 SVGIG (reference sequence). The CDR3 DNA reads TGTGCCTACCGCGGGAGCTCCTACGAGCAGTACTTC. This encodes CAYRGSSYEQYF.

The rearrangement joins TRBV5-5 to TRBJ2-2; unclear D gene. The V gene's germline CDR1 is SGHKS and CDR2 YYEKEE (reference sequence). Trimming took 4 bases from V and 6 from J, leaving 10 bases between them. The CDR3 is 13 amino acids. CDR3 amino acids: CASSEVPAGELFF. CDR3 DNA: TGTGCCAGCAGCGAAGTACCGGCCGGGGAGCTGTTTTTT.

As regards this clone: The same CDR3 also results from other DNA sequences found in this sample. The chain combines TRBV27 with TRBJ2-3; unclear D gene. With 6 bases removed from V and 3 bases from J, the gap between germline ends came to 7 bases. The germline V gene encodes CDR1 MNHEY and CDR2 SMNVEV (reference sequence). The CDR3 extends over 12 amino acids. The CDR3 nucleotides are TGTGCCAGCAGCCATCGTACAGATACGCAGTATTTT. Translated, it gives CASSHRTDTQYF.

This clone was found a few times. The V gene is TRBV6-6, the J gene TRBJ1-2, with unresolved D. V lost 11 bases and J 6 bases, leaving 10 bases between the germline ends. The CDR3 has 10 amino acids. CDR1 MNHNY and CDR2 SVGAGI come from the germline V gene (reference sequence). In DNA, the CDR3 is TGTGCCTACCGGGCGGATGGCTACACCTTC. Amino acids: CAYRADGYTF.

V and J are TRBV28 and TRBJ2-7; tentatively, D is TRBD1 or TRBD2 (5 bases each). The CDR3 extends over 13 amino acids. Germline CDR1 reads MDHEN; CDR2 reads SYDVKM. Trimming took off 4 bases at V and 6 bases at J, with 13 bases between the two ends. The CDR3 loop reads CASSSGQWGEQYF. The CDR3 DNA sequence: TGTGCCAGCAGTTCGGGGCAGTGGGGCGAGCAGTACTTC.

This clone was observed once. The chain recombines TRBV15 with TRBJ2-7; TRBD2 is a possible D gene (6 bases). Trimming took 0 bases from V and 4 from J, leaving 13 bases between them. CDR3 size: 15 residues. Germline V gene lookup returns CDR1 LNHNV and CDR2 YYDKDF (reference sequence). CDR3 residues: CATSRERTNRYEQYF. The CDR3 bases are TGTGCCACCAGCAGAGAGCGGACTAACCGATACGAGCAGTACTTC.

The chain joins TRBV18 to TRBJ2-1; 10 bases line up with TRBD2. The CDR3 has 18 amino acids. In germline, CDR1 is KGHSH, CDR2 LQKENI. J was trimmed by 12 bases and V by 1 base; bases with no gene match: 18. CDR3 sequence: CASSPQRAELAGRTGQFF. The DNA of the CDR3 is TGTGCCAGCTCACCACAGCGGGCCGAACTAGCGGGAAGAACGGGGCAGTTCTTC.

J is TRBJ2-7 and V is TRBV7-2, with a weak D call TRBD1 (6 bases). Trimming pared 3 bases from V and 3 bases from J, leaving 9 bases between. The CDR3 spans 13 residues. Germline loops: CDR1 SGHTA, CDR2 FQGNSA. The CDR3 reads CASSFTGNYEQYF. DNA for the CDR3: TGTGCCAGCAGCTTCACAGGGAACTACGAGCAGTACTTC.

J is TRBJ2-7 and V is TRBV4-1, with D tentatively TRBD2 (5 bases). Looked up from germline, CDR1 is MGHRA and CDR2 is YSYEKL. V was clipped by 3 bases and J by 3 bases, with 15 bases between them. The CDR3 has 15 residues. Here the CDR3 DNA reads TGCGCCAGCAGCCAGGAGGCCAACTTGATCTACGAGCAGTACTTC. Amino acid sequence: CASSQEANLIYEQYF.

The rearrangement links TRBV7-9 to TRBJ2-7, with a possible D match to TRBD2 (6 bases). Trimming shortened V by 4 bases and J by 2 bases, and 15 bases separated the two germline ends. CDR1 and CDR2 (germline): SEHNR, FQNEAQ (reference sequence). This CDR3 is 15 amino acids long. CDR3 nucleotide sequence: TGTGCCAGCAGCTCAGCCCGGGAGTCCCCCTACGAGCAGTACTTC. Amino acids: CASSSARESPYEQYF.